This is a list of T cell receptor beta chains from one sample in a study of vaccination effects on CD4 cells after COVID-19. The table came from immunoSEQ multiplex PCR; TCRdb's copy has only in-frame clones and leaves some out. The sample lists 13,000 or so clones; around 78% were seen once. Antigens of these TCRs are unknown. The sample here was CD4+ T cells from PBMCs cultured with HCoV-NL63 spike peptides, taken after COVID-19 vaccination. The source is a human donor who had a prior SARS-CoV-2 infection. Each CDR3 is given with its conserved first and last residue. A D gene is named only where the DNA matches it firmly. Clone size, where shown, is once, few, many, or a class for clones that have expanded.

clone_size j_call cdr3_length d_call v_call cdr3_aa cdr3_nt
. TRBJ1-1 15 . TRBV18 CASSPSGGRDTEAFF TGTGCCAGCTCACCCTCCGGGGGAAGAGACACTGAAGCTTTCTTT
once TRBJ2-3 16 TRBD1 TRBV9 CASSRGTATSTDTQYF TGTGCCAGCAGCCGAGGGACAGCCACTAGCACAGATACGCAGTATTTT
. TRBJ1-3 17 . TRBV19 CASSIYFGARSGNTIYF TGTGCCAGTAGTATCTACTTTGGGGCCCGCTCTGGAAACACCATATATTTT
. TRBJ1-5 14 TRBD1 TRBV6-5 CASSQGGGNQPQHF TGTGCCAGCAGCCAGGGGGGCGGCAATCAGCCCCAGCATTTT
. TRBJ2-1 19 TRBD1 TRBV13 CASSLLLGQWTGGADEQFF TGTGCCAGCAGCTTACTTTTGGGCCAATGGACAGGGGGTGCAGATGAGCAGTTCTTC
few TRBJ2-1 13 . TRBV9 CASSVVGANEQFF TGTGCCAGCAGCGTAGTGGGAGCCAATGAGCAGTTCTTC
. TRBJ2-5 11 . TRBV5-6 CASSLRETQYF TGTGCCAGCAGCTTGCGGGAGACCCAGTACTTC
. TRBJ2-7 15 TRBD1 TRBV5-1 CASSEMGQGAPEQYF TGCGCCAGCAGCGAGATGGGACAGGGGGCGCCCGAGCAGTACTTC
once TRBJ1-3 15 . TRBV5-1 CASSLFGPPGNTIYF TGCGCCAGCAGCTTGTTCGGCCCGCCGGGGAACACCATATATTTT
. TRBJ1-3 14 . TRBV6-5 CASRRQRGGNTIYF TGTGCCAGCAGACGCCAGAGGGGGGGAAACACCATATATTTT
. TRBJ2-5 14 TRBD2 TRBV5-1 CASSLGLAGETQYF TGCGCCAGCAGCTTGGGACTAGCGGGGGAGACCCAGTACTTC
. TRBJ2-1 14 TRBD2 TRBV28 CASIRTSGYNEQFF TGTGCCAGCATAAGGACTAGCGGTTACAATGAGCAGTTCTTC
. TRBJ2-6 19 TRBD1 TRBV30 CAWRPDKRDRDPGANVLTF TGTGCCTGGAGACCCGACAAAAGGGACAGGGATCCTGGGGCCAACGTCCTGACTTTC
. TRBJ1-2 14 . TRBV18 CASSPNFGGYGYTF TGTGCCAGCTCACCCAATTTTGGTGGGTATGGCTACACCTTC
. TRBJ1-4 16 TRBD1 TRBV9 CASSWGTGSSDEKLFF TGTGCCAGCAGCTGGGGGACAGGGAGTTCCGATGAAAAACTGTTTTTT
. TRBJ2-7 16 . TRBV27 CASSVTGLASSYEQYF TGTGCCAGCAGCGTCACGGGACTCGCCAGCTCCTACGAGCAGTACTTC
few TRBJ2-1 11 . TRBV7-2 CASSFYNEQFF TGTGCCAGCAGCTTCTACAATGAGCAGTTCTTC
. TRBJ2-7 13 . TRBV7-9 CASTQDWAYEQYF TGTGCCAGCACCCAGGACTGGGCCTACGAGCAGTACTTC
. TRBJ1-2 14 TRBD1 TRBV19 CASSRGQGFGTYTF TGTGCCAGTAGTAGAGGACAGGGCTTCGGAACGTACACCTTC
. TRBJ2-7 14 . TRBV24-1 CATSDLDSNYEQYF TGTGCCACCAGTGATTTGGACAGCAACTACGAGCAGTACTTC
. TRBJ1-1 11 . TRBV20-1 CSASLNTEAFF TGCAGTGCTAGTCTCAACACTGAAGCTTTCTTT
. TRBJ1-2 15 . TRBV6-2/TRBV6-3 CASSYSIPGVGGYTF TGTGCCAGCAGTTACTCGATACCAGGGGTTGGCGGCTACACCTTC
once TRBJ2-4 16 . TRBV5-4 CASSLPGDGAKNIQYF TGTGCCAGCAGCCTACCAGGGGATGGGGCCAAAAACATTCAGTACTTC
medium-sized TRBJ2-7 12 . TRBV30 CAWSVVHYEQYF TGTGCCTGGAGTGTAGTACACTACGAGCAGTACTTC
. TRBJ1-5 13 . TRBV27 CASALRRSEPQHF TGTGCCAGTGCCTTACGGAGATCGGAGCCCCAGCATTTT
. TRBJ2-5 18 TRBD2 TRBV5-1 CASSGSGLAGGGPETQYF TGCGCCAGCAGCGGATCGGGACTAGCGGGGGGAGGTCCAGAGACCCAGTACTTC
. TRBJ1-3 14 TRBD1 TRBV7-8 CASSLQGQANTIYF TGTGCCAGCAGCTTACAGGGACAGGCCAACACCATATATTTT
once TRBJ2-1 18 TRBD2 TRBV5-1 CASSGDQRSGGLHNEQFF TGCGCCAGCAGCGGGGATCAGAGGAGCGGGGGGCTTCACAATGAGCAGTTCTTC
. TRBJ1-1 14 . TRBV3-1/TRBV3-2 CASSPKGGGTEAFF TGTGCCAGCAGCCCCAAGGGGGGTGGGACTGAAGCTTTCTTT
once TRBJ1-1 17 . TRBV27 CASRLISDSLSVTEAFF TGTGCCAGCAGACTAATTTCGGACAGTTTGTCGGTCACTGAAGCTTTCTTT
once TRBJ2-3 13 . TRBV4-1 CASSQDSRTYKYF TGCGCCAGCAGCCAAGATAGTCGGACATACAAGTATTTT